This T cell receptor (beta chain) appears in the sequencing data of a study of beta chain features in type 1 diabetes. This clone appeared many times. Its target is unknown. CDR3 length: 13 amino acids. The trim removed 7 bases at V and 4 bases at J, leaving 5 bases unmatched. Germline values: CDR1 SQVTM, CDR2 ANQGSEA. All sorted populations exceeded 95% purity. Expressed TCRB transcripts were sequenced after all isolated RNA was converted to cDNA. A few million reads were obtained on average from naive, central memory and regulatory T cell samples. Sequencing used immunoSEQ multiplex PCR; TCRdb keeps in-frame clones, though not all of them. The repertoire consists of a few hundred thousand clones, with about 30% occurring once and the leading ten covering approximately 4%. General study results and limits: TCRB CDR3 length was moderately but significantly reduced in all four CD4+ subsets of Type 1 diabetes patients. PCR, the amplification step, might favor shorter templates, equally in patients and controls.

This TCR came from a man aged 25 to 45 in good health. Sequenced input: central memory CD4+ T cells from blood. The chain uses TRBV29-1 and TRBJ2-2; 8 bases fit TRBD1. In DNA, the CDR3 is TGCAGCGCTAGGGGACAGGCCACCGGGGAGCTGTTTTTT. Its translation is CSARGQATGELFF.